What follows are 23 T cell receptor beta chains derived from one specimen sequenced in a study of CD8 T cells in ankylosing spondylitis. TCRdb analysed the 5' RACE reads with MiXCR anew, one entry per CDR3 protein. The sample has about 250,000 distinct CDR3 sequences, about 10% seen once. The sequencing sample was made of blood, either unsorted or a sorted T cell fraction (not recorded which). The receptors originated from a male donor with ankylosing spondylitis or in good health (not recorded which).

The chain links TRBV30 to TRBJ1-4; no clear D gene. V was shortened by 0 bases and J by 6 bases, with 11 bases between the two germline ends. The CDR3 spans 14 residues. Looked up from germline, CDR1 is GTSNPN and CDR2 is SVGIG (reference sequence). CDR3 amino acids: CAWSVAGPDEKLFF. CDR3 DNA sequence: TGTGCCTGGAGTGTAGCCGGGCCTGATGAAAAACTGTTTTTT.

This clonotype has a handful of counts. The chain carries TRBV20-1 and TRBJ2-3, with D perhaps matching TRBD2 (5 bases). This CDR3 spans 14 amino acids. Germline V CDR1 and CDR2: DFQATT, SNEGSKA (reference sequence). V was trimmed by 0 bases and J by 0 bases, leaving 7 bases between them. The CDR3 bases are TGCAGTGCTAGAGAATGGACTAGCACAGATACGCAGTATTTT. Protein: CSAREWTSTDTQYF.

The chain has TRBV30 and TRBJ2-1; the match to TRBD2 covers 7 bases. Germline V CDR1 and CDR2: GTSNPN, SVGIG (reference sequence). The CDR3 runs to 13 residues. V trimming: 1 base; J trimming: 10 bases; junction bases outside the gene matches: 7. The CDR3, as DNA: TGTGCCTGGAGTGCCGTTGGGGGGGGGGAGCAGTTCTTC. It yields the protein CAWSAVGGGEQFF.

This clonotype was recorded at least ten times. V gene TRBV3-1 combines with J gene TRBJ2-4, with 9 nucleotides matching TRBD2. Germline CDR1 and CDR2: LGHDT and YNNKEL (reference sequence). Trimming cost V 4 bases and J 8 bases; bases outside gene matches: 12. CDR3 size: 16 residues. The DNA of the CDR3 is TGTGCCAGCAGCCCCGATTTAGCGGGAGCCCCACACATTCAGTACTTC. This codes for CASSPDLAGAPHIQYF.

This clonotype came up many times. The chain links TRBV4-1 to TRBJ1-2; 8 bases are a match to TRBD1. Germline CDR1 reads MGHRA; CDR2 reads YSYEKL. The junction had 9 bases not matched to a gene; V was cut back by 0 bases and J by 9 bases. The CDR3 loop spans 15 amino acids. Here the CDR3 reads CASSQESTGGLSYTF. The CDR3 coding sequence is TGCGCCAGCAGCCAAGAGAGCACAGGGGGTCTGAGCTACACCTTC.

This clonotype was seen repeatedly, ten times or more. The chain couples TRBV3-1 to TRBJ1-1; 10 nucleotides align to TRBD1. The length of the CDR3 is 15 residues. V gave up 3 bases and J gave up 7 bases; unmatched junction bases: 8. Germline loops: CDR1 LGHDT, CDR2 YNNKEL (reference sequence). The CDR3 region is CASSHPPGQGFEAFF. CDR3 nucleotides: TGTGCCAGCAGCCATCCCCCGGGACAGGGGTTTGAAGCTTTCTTT.

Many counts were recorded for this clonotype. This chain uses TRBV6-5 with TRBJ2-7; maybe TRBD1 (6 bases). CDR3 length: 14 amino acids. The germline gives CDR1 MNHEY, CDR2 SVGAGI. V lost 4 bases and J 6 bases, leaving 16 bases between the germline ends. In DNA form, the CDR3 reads TGTGCCAGCAGTTTCCGGGACATTGATAGCGAGCAGTACTTC. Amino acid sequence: CASSFRDIDSEQYF.

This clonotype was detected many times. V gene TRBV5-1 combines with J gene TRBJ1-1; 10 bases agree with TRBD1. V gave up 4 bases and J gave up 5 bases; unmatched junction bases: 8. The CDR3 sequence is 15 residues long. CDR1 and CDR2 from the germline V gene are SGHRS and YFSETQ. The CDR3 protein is CASSGTPGQGTEAFF. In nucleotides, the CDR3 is TGCGCCAGCAGCGGTACACCGGGACAGGGGACTGAAGCTTTCTTT.

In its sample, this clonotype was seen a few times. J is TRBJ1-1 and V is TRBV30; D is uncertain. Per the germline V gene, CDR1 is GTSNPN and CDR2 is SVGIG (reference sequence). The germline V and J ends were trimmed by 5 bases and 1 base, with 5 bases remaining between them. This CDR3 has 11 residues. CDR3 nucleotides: TGTGCCTGGCAGGAGAACACTGAAGCTTTCTTT. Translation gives CAWQENTEAFF. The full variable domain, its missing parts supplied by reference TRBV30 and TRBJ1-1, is SQTIHQWPATLVQPVGSPLSLECTVEGTSNPNLYWYRQAAGRGLQLLFYSVGIGQISSEVPQNLSASRPQDRQFILSSKKLLLSDSGFYLCAWQENTEAFFGQGTRLTVV.

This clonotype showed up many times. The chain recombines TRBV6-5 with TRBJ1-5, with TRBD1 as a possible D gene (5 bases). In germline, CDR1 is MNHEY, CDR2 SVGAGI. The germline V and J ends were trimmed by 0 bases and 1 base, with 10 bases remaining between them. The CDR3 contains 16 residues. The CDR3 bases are TGTGCCAGCAGTTACTCCGTGGGACGGAGCAATCAGCCCCAGCATTTT. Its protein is CASSYSVGRSNQPQHF.

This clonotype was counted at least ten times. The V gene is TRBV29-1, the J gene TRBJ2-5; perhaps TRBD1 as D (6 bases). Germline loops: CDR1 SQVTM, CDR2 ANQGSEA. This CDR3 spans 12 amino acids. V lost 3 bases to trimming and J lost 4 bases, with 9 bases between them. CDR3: CSVDRGGETQYF. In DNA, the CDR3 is TGCAGCGTTGACAGGGGCGGAGAGACCCAGTACTTC.

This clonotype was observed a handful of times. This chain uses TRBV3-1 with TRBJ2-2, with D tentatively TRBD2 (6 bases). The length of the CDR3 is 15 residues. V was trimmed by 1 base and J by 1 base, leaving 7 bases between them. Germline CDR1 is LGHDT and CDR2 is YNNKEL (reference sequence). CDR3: CASSQGGVNTGELFF. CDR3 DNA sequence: TGTGCCAGCAGCCAAGGGGGGGTGAACACCGGGGAGCTGTTTTTT.

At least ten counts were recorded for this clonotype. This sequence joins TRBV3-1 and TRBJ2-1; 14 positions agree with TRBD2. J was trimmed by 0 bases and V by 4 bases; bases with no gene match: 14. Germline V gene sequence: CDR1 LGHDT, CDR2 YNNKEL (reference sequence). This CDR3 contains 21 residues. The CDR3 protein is CASSRPLTGTSGGFSYNEQFF. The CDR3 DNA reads TGTGCCAGCAGCCGACCACTCACCGGGACTAGCGGGGGATTCTCCTACAATGAGCAGTTCTTC.

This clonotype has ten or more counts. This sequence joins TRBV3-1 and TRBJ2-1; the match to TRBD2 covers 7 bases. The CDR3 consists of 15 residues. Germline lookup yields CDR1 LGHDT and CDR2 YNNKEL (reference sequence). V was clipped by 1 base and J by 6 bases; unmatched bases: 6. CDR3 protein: CASSQGTRVGNEQFF. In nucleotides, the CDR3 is TGTGCCAGCAGCCAAGGGACTAGGGTGGGCAATGAGCAGTTCTTC.

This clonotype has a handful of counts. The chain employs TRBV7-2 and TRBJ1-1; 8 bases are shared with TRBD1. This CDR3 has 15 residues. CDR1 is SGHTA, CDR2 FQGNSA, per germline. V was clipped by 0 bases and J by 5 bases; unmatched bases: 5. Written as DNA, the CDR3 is TGTGCCAGCAGCTTAGCGACAGGGGAAAATACTGAAGCTTTCTTT. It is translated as CASSLATGENTEAFF.

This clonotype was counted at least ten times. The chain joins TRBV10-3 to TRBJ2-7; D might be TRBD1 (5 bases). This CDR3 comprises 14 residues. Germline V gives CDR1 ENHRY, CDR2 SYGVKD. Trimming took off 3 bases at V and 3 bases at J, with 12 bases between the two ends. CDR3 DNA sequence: TGTGCCATCAGTGAACCCGACAGCCTCTACGAGCAGTACTTC. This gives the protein CAISEPDSLYEQYF.

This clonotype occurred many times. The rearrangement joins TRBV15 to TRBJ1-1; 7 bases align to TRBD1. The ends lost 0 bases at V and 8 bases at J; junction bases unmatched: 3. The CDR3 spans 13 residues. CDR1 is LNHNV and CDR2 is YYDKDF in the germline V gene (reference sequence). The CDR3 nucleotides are TGTGCCACCAGCAGAGATCCGACAGGGGAAGCTTTCTTT. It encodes CATSRDPTGEAFF.

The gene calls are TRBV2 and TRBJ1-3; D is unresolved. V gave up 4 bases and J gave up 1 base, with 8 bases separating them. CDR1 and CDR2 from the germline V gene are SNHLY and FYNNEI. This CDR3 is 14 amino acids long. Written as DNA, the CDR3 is TGTGCCAGCAGTGGAACCATTTCTGGAAACACCATATATTTT. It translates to CASSGTISGNTIYF.

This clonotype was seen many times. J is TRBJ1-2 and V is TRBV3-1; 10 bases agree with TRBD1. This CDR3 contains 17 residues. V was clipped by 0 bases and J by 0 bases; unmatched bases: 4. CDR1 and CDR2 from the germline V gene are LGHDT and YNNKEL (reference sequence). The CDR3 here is CASSQEGQGMPNYGYTF. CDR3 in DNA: TGTGCCAGCAGCCAAGAGGGACAGGGGATGCCTAACTATGGCTACACCTTC.

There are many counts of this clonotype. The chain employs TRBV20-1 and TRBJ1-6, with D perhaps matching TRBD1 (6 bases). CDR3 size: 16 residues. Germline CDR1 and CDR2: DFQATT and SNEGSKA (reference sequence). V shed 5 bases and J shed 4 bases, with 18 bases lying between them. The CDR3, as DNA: TGCAGTGCTCGCGAACCCAGGACAGCTTATAATTCACCCCTCCACTTT. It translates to CSAREPRTAYNSPLHF.

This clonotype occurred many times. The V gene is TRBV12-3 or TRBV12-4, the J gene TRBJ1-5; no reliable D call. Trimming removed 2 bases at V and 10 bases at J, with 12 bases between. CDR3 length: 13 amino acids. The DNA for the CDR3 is TGTGCCAGCAGTTTACCCCCCGCCGGACCCCAGCATTTT. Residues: CASSLPPAGPQHF.

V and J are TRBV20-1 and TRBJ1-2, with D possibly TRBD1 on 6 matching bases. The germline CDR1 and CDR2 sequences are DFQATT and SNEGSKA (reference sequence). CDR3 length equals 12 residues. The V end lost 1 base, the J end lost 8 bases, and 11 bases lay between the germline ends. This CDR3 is CSARGGRGGYTF. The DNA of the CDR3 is TGCAGTGCTAGAGGGGGCAGGGGAGGCTACACCTTC.

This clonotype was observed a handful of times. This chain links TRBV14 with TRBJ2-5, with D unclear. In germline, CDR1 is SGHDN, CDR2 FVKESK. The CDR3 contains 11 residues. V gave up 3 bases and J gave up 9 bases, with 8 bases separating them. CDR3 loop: CASSHGLAQYF. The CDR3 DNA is TGTGCCAGCAGCCATGGGCTGGCCCAGTACTTC.